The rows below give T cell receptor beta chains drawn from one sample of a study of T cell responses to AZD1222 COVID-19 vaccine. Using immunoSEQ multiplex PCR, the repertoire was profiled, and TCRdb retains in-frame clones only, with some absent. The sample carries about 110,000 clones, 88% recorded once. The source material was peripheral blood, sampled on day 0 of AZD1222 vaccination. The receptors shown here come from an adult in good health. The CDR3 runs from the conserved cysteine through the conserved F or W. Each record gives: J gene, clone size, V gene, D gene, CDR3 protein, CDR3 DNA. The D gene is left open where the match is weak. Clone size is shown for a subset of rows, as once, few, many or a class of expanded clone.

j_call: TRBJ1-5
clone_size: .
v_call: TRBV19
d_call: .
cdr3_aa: CASFSGRANQPQHF
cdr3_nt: TGTGCCAGTTTTTCGGGCAGGGCCAATCAGCCCCAGCATTTT

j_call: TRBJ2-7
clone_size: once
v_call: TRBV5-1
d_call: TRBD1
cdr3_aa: CASSPSTGTGGNYEQYF
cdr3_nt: TGCGCCAGCAGCCCATCCACCGGGACAGGGGGAAACTACGAGCAGTACTTC

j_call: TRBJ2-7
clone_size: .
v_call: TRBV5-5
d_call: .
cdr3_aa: CASSLNQGAVYEQYF
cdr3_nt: TGTGCCAGCAGCTTGAATCAGGGAGCGGTCTACGAGCAGTACTTC

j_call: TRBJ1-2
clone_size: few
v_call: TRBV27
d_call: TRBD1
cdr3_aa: CASSHQRTGDNYGYTF
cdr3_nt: TGTGCCAGCAGTCACCAACGGACAGGAGATAACTATGGCTACACCTTC

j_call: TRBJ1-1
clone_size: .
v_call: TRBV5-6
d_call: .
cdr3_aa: CASSPGTPAGYTEAFF
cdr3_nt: TGTGCCAGCAGCCCTGGGACCCCGGCTGGGTACACTGAAGCTTTCTTT

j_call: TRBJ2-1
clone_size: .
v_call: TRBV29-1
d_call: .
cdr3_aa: CSVEDRGVGNEQFF
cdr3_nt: TGCAGCGTTGAAGATAGGGGGGTAGGCAATGAGCAGTTCTTC

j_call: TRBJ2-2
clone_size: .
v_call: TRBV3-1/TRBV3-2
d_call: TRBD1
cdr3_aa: CASSRGQADTGELFF
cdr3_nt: TGTGCCAGCAGCCGGGGACAGGCGGACACCGGGGAGCTGTTTTTT

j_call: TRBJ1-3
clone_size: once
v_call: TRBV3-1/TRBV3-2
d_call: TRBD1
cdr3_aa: CASSQVKDRKSSGNTIYF
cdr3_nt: TGTGCCAGCAGCCAAGTGAAGGACAGGAAAAGCTCTGGAAACACCATATATTTT

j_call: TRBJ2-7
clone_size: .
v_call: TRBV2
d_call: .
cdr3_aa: CASSDSFGKQYF
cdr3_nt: TGTGCCAGCAGCGACTCTTTCGGAAAGCAGTACTTC

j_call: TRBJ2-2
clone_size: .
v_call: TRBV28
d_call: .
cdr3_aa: CASSLVNGELFF
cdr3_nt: TGTGCCAGCAGTTTAGTGAACGGGGAGCTGTTTTTT

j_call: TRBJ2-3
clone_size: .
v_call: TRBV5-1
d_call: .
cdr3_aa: CASIPGAGVTDTQYF
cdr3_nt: TGCGCCAGCATCCCCGGGGCAGGGGTAACAGATACGCAGTATTTT

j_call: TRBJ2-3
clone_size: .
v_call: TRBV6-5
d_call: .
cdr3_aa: CASSSGQLIQDTQYF
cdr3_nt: TGTGCCAGCAGCTCCGGACAGTTAATTCAGGATACGCAGTATTTT

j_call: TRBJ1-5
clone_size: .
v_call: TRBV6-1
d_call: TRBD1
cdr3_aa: CASSEAPVWDSSNQPQHF
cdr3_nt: TGTGCCAGCAGTGAAGCGCCGGTGTGGGACAGTAGCAATCAGCCCCAGCATTTT

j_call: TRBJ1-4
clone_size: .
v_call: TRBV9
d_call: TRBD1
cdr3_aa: CASSATGDSNEKLFF
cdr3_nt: TGTGCCAGCAGCGCGACAGGGGATTCTAATGAAAAACTGTTTTTT

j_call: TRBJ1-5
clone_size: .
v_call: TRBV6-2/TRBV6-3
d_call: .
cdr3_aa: CASSPRVGNQPQHF
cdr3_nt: TGTGCCAGCAGCCCAAGGGTTGGCAATCAGCCCCAGCATTTT

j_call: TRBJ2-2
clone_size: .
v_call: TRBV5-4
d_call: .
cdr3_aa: CASSLAARDTGELFF
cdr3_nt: TGTGCCAGCAGCTTGGCCGCCAGAGACACCGGGGAGCTGTTTTTT

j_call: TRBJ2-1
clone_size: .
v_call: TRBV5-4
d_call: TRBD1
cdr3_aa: CASSQDRGRDEQFF
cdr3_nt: TGTGCCAGCAGCCAGGACAGGGGACGAGATGAGCAGTTCTTC

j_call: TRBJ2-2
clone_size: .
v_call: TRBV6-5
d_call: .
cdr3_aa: CASSFQTGGNTGELFF
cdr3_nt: TGTGCCAGCAGTTTTCAGACTGGGGGGAACACCGGGGAGCTGTTTTTT

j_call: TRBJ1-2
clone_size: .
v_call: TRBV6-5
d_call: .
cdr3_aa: CASSYATGGRYGYTF
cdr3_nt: TGTGCCAGCAGTTACGCGACAGGCGGGCGCTATGGCTACACCTTC

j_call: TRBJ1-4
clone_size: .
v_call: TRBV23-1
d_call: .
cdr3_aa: CASSQTRQVSATNEKLFF
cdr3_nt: TGCGCCAGCAGTCAGACCCGACAGGTAAGTGCAACTAATGAAAAACTGTTTTTT

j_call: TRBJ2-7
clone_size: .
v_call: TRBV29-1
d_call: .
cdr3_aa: CSVEPLGDVEQYF
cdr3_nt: TGCAGCGTTGAACCTCTGGGCGACGTCGAGCAGTACTTC

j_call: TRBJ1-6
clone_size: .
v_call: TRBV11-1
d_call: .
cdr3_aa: CASSPGAYNSPLHF
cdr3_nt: TGTGCCAGCAGCCCGGGGGCATATAATTCACCCCTCCACTTT

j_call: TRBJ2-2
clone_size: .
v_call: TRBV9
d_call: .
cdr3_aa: CASGLTANTGELFF
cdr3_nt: TGTGCCAGTGGGTTAACAGCGAACACCGGGGAGCTGTTTTTT

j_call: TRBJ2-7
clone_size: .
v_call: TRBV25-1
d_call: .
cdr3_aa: CASSTGLENEQYF
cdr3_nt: TGTGCCAGCAGTACGGGTTTGGAGAACGAGCAGTACTTC

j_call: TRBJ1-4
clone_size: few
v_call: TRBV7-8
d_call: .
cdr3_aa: CASSLGIGGREKLFF
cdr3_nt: TGTGCCAGCAGCTTAGGTATAGGGGGTCGAGAAAAACTGTTTTTT

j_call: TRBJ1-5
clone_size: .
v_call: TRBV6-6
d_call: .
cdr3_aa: CASRPPVNQPQHF
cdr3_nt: TGTGCCAGCAGACCTCCAGTCAATCAGCCCCAGCATTTT

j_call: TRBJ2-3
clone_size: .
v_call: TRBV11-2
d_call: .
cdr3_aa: CASSLIRSRTDTQYF
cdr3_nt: TGTGCCAGCAGCTTAATTAGATCGCGCACAGATACGCAGTATTTT

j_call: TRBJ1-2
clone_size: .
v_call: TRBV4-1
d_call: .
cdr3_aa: CASSQETFHYGYTF
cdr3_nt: TGCGCCAGCAGCCAAGAGACTTTCCACTATGGCTACACCTTC

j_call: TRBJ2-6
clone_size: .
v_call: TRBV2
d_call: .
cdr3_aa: CASNGQLSGANVLTF
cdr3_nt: TGTGCCAGCAATGGACAGCTCTCTGGGGCCAACGTCCTGACTTTC

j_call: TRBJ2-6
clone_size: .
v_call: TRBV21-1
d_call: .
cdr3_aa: CASSKVIDRAFRANVLTF
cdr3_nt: TGTGCCAGCAGCAAAGTGATTGACAGGGCATTTAGGGCCAACGTCCTGACTTTC

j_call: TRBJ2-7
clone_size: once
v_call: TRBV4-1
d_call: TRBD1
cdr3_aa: CASSQDSGTGSYEQYF
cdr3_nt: TGCGCCAGCAGCCAAGATTCAGGGACAGGATCCTACGAGCAGTACTTC

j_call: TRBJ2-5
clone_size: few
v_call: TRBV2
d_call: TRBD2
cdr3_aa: CASSDSGGPYHQETQYF
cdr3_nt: TGTGCCAGCAGTGATAGCGGGGGGCCCTACCATCAAGAGACCCAGTACTTC

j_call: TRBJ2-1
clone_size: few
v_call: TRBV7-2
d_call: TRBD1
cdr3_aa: CASSLRTGAYNEQFF
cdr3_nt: TGTGCCAGCAGCCTGCGGACAGGGGCTTACAATGAGCAGTTCTTC

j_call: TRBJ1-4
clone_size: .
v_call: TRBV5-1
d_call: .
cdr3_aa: CASSPGLKGEKLFF
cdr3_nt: TGCGCCAGCAGCCCCGGACTTAAAGGTGAAAAACTGTTTTTT

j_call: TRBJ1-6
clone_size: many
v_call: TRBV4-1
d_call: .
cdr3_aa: CASSQEQIINSPLHF
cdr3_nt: TGCGCCAGCAGCCAAGAGCAGATAATTAATTCACCCCTCCACTTT

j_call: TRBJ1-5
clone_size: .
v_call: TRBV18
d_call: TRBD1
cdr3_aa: CASSPQAFGTGRFQPQHF
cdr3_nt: TGTGCCAGCTCTCCTCAAGCTTTTGGGACAGGGCGATTTCAGCCCCAGCATTTT

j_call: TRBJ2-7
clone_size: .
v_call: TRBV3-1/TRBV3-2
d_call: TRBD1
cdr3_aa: CASSPTTGLGPYEQYF
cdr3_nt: TGTGCCAGCAGCCCAACGACAGGGCTGGGCCCCTACGAGCAGTACTTC

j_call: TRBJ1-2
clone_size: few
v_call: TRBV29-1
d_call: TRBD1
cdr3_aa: CSVGDSQYGYTF
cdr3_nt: TGCAGCGTGGGGGACAGCCAATATGGCTACACCTTC

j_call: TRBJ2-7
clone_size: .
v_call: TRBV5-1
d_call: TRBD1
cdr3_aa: CASSKWTGSTIVGDEQYF
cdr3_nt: TGCGCCAGCAGCAAATGGACAGGGAGCACAATCGTCGGGGACGAGCAGTACTTC

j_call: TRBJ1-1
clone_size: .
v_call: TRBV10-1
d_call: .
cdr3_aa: CASSESVLGEAFF
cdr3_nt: TGCGCCAGCAGTGAGTCGGTCCTGGGTGAAGCTTTCTTT

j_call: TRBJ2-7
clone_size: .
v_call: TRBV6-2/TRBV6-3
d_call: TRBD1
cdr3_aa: CASSDRVDEQYF
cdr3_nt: TGTGCCAGCAGTGACAGGGTGGACGAGCAGTACTTC

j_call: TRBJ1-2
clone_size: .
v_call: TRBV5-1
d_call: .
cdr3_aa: CASSSPPPNYGYTF
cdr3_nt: TGCGCCAGCAGCTCGCCACCCCCGAACTATGGCTACACCTTC

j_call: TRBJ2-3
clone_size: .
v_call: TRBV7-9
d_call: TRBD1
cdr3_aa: CASSLGGGQVDTQYF
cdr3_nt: TGTGCCAGCAGCTTAGGAGGGGGACAGGTGGATACGCAGTATTTT

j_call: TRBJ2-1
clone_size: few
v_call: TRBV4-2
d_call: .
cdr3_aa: CASSQVGWNEQFF
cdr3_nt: TGTGCCAGCAGCCAAGTCGGCTGGAATGAGCAGTTCTTC

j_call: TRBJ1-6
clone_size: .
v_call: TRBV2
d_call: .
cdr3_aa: CASRTAGTGNSPLHF
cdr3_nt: TGTGCCAGCAGGACAGCCGGGACGGGGAATTCACCCCTCCACTTT

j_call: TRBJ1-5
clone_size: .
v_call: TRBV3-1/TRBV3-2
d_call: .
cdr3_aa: CASSQTRDQPQHF
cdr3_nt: TGTGCCAGCAGCCAGACAAGGGACCAGCCCCAGCATTTT

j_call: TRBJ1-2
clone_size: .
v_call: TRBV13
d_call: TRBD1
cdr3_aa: CASSYGQEGGYYGYTF
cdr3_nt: TGTGCCAGCAGCTACGGACAGGAGGGAGGATACTATGGCTACACCTTC

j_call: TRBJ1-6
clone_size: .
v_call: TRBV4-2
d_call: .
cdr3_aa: CASSQDLGSPLHF
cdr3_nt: TGTGCCAGCAGCCAAGATCTAGGCTCACCCCTCCACTTT

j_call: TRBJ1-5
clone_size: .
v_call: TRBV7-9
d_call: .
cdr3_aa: CASSPGGRGPQHF
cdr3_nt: TGTGCCAGCAGCCCCGGTGGGAGGGGACCCCAGCATTTT

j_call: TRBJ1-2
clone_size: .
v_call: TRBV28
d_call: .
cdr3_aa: CASSLSVTYGYTF
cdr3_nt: TGTGCCAGCAGTTTATCTGTCACCTATGGCTACACCTTC

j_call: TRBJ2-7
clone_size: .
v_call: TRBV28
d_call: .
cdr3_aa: CASSLKGYEQYF
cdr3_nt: TGTGCCAGCAGTTTAAAGGGGTACGAGCAGTACTTC

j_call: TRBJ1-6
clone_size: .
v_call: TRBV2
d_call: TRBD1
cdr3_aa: CASSGGTGGGSPLHF
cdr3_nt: TGTGCCAGCAGTGGGGGGACAGGTGGAGGATCACCCCTCCACTTT

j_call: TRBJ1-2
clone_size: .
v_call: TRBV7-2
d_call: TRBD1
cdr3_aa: CASSSLGQGGGYTF
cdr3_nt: TGTGCCAGCAGCTCTCTCGGACAGGGGGGTGGCTACACCTTC

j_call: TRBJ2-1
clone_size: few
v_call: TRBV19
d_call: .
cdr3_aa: CATQGHLYNEQFF
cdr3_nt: TGTGCCACACAGGGACACCTCTACAATGAGCAGTTCTTC

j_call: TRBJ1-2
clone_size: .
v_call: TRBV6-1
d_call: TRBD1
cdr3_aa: CASSESQTGAEGYTF
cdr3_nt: TGTGCCAGCAGTGAATCCCAGACAGGGGCGGAAGGCTACACCTTC

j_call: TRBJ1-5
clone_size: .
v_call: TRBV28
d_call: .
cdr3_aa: CASSLTVQPQHF
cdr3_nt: TGTGCCAGCAGTTTAACAGTACAGCCCCAGCATTTT

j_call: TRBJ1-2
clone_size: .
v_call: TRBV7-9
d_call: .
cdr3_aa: CASSLGSDGYTF
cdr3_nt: TGTGCCAGCAGCTTAGGGAGCGATGGCTACACCTTC

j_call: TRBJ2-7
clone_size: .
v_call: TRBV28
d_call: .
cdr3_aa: CASSPPSAGTRGEQYF
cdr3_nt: TGTGCCAGCAGTCCCCCCAGTGCAGGCACCCGAGGTGAGCAGTACTTC

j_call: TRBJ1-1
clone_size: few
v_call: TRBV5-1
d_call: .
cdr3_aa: CASGIQGNTEAFF
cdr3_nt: TGCGCCAGCGGGATACAGGGGAACACTGAAGCTTTCTTT